The rows below give T cell receptor beta chains drawn from one sample of a study of T cell responses to AZD1222 COVID-19 vaccine. Here immunoSEQ multiplex PCR was the method, and the copy in TCRdb shows in-frame clones only, minus some. The sample holds roughly 120,000 clones, approximately 90% seen once. Here the sequenced sample was peripheral blood, taken on day 0 of AZD1222 vaccination. These receptors originate from an adult in good health. Each CDR3 is given with its conserved first and last residue. The D gene is left open where the match is weak. Size is omitted from some rows. Given values are once, few, many or a class for expanded clones.

>17|once|TRBD2|TRBV3-1/TRBV3-2|TRBJ2-4
TGTGCCAGCAGCCACCCTACTAGCGGGAGGGGAGGGGACATTCAGTACTTC
CASSHPTSGRGGDIQYF
>12|many|.|TRBV11-3|TRBJ2-2
TGTGCCAGCAGCTCCCACACCGGGGAGCTGTTTTTT
CASSSHTGELFF
>16|.|TRBD2|TRBV28|TRBJ2-3
TGTGCCAGCAGTTACCCTAGCGGGGGGGTATCAGATACGCAGTATTTT
CASSYPSGGVSDTQYF
>15|.|TRBD1|TRBV2|TRBJ1-6
TGTGCCAGCAGTGAAGAGGGGGCTGGTGGTTCACCCCTCCACTTT
CASSEEGAGGSPLHF
>14|few|.|TRBV7-2|TRBJ1-2
TGTGCCAGCAGCCCGAAGGGGGAATCTGATGGCTACACCTTC
CASSPKGESDGYTF
>14|.|.|TRBV2|TRBJ1-2
TGTGCCAGCAGTGAAATAAGGGGGAATCGGGGCTACACCTTC
CASSEIRGNRGYTF
>12|.|.|TRBV28|TRBJ2-5
TGTGCCAGCAGGCGAGCGGACCAAGTCCAGTACTTC
CASRRADQVQYF
>17|.|TRBD2|TRBV9|TRBJ2-1
TGTGCCAGCAGCGTAGGGCCGGGGGGAGAAGCCTACAATGAGCAGTTCTTC
CASSVGPGGEAYNEQFF
>15|once|TRBD1|TRBV2|TRBJ1-2
TGTGCCAGCAGTTCGACAGGGGTCGTGTCCTATGGCTACACCTTC
CASSSTGVVSYGYTF
>15|.|TRBD1|TRBV7-9|TRBJ1-4
TGTGCCAGCAGCTTAGCAGGGGGCGCCGGTGAAAAACTGTTTTTT
CASSLAGGAGEKLFF
>16|.|.|TRBV3-1/TRBV3-2|TRBJ2-7
TGTGCCAGCAGCCAAGCGGGAAGTCTTTCGAGTTACGAGCAGTACTTC
CASSQAGSLSSYEQYF
>17|.|.|TRBV9|TRBJ1-3
TGTGCCAGCAGCGTAGCTAGTACAGGCACCTCTGGAAACACCATATATTTT
CASSVASTGTSGNTIYF
>14|.|.|TRBV19|TRBJ1-2
TGTGCCAGTAGTATTTTAGGGAGCTACCATGGCTACACCTTC
CASSILGSYHGYTF
>15|.|.|TRBV18|TRBJ2-1
TGTGCCAGCTCACCAGTTCATTTCGCCTACAATGAGCAGTTCTTC
CASSPVHFAYNEQFF
>14|.|TRBD1|TRBV25-1|TRBJ1-4
TGTGCCAGCAGGATAACAGGGGATGGCGAAAAACTGTTTTTT
CASRITGDGEKLFF
>16|.|.|TRBV27|TRBJ1-6
TGTGCCAGCAGTTTATCCCCTGACCTATATAATTCACCCCTCCACTTT
CASSLSPDLYNSPLHF
>14|.|TRBD1|TRBV7-9|TRBJ1-3
TGTGCCAGCAGCCCCCAGGGGGGATCGGACACCATATATTTT
CASSPQGGSDTIYF
>16|.|.|TRBV4-3|TRBJ1-1
TGCGCCAGCAGCCAAGCGAGGTTGGGGAGTCGTGGCACCGGTTTCTTT
CASSQARLGSRGTGFF
>13|.|.|TRBV2|TRBJ1-3
TGTGCCAGCAGCACAGGGCAGCGAAACACCATATATTTT
CASSTGQRNTIYF
>13|.|.|TRBV19|TRBJ1-1
TGTGCCAGTTCCCCTGGACGGAACACTGAAGCTTTCTTT
CASSPGRNTEAFF
>16|.|TRBD1|TRBV28|TRBJ2-1
TGTGCCAGCAGTCCTCCCGGGACAGGGGGCGATTATGAGCAGTTCTTC
CASSPPGTGGDYEQFF
>14|.|.|TRBV7-9|TRBJ1-1
TGTGCCTCCGTTCGAGAACACATGAACACTGAAGCTTTCTTT
CASVREHMNTEAFF
>15|.|TRBD2|TRBV3-1/TRBV3-2|TRBJ2-1
TGTGCCAGCAGCCAAGGGCCTAGCGGGGGGGATGAGCAGTTCTTC
CASSQGPSGGDEQFF
>16|once|TRBD1|TRBV24-1|TRBJ2-4
TGTGCCACCAGTGACTCCGGGACAGGGGAGTGGGACATTCAGTACTTC
CATSDSGTGEWDIQYF
>15|.|TRBD1|TRBV9|TRBJ1-5
TGTGCCAGCAGCGGGGGGAAGGGGGCGTTTCAGCCCCAGCATTTT
CASSGGKGAFQPQHF
>14|.|.|TRBV2|TRBJ1-5
TGTGCCAGCAGTGGGGCAAGGAACGATCAGCCCCAGCATTTT
CASSGARNDQPQHF
>15|.|TRBD1|TRBV27|TRBJ2-2
TGTGCCAGCAGGAGGGACAGGGGGTACACCGGGGAGCTGTTTTTT
CASRRDRGYTGELFF
>14|.|.|TRBV15|TRBJ1-4
TGTGCCACCAGCAAGGGAGAGGCTAATGAAAAACTGTTTTTT
CATSKGEANEKLFF
>15|.|TRBD1|TRBV7-2|TRBJ2-3
TGTGCCAGCAGTCCTCAACAGGGGCACACAGATACGCAGTATTTT
CASSPQQGHTDTQYF
>15|.|TRBD1|TRBV3-1/TRBV3-2|TRBJ2-1
TGTGCCAGCAGCCCGGGACAGGGGGAGGAAGTGAAAGCGTTCTTC
CASSPGQGEEVKAFF
>19|.|TRBD2|TRBV19|TRBJ2-1
TGTGCCAGTAGTCCCGACCGACTAGCGGGAGGGCCCACCTACAATGAGCAGTTCTTC
CASSPDRLAGGPTYNEQFF
>15|.|TRBD1|TRBV5-1|TRBJ1-4
TGCGCCAGCAGCGGCCGACAGGGGAATGATGAAAAACTGTTTTTT
CASSGRQGNDEKLFF
>11|.|.|TRBV28|TRBJ1-2
TGTGCCACCGTGATCGTAAGTGGCTACACCTTC
CATVIVSGYTF
>14|.|TRBD1|TRBV4-3|TRBJ1-6
TGCGCCAGCAGCCCCGACAGGGCAAATTCACCCCTCCACTTT
CASSPDRANSPLHF
>15|.|TRBD2|TRBV5-1|TRBJ2-7
TGCGCCAGCAGCTTATCTAGCGGGGGACCCTACGAGCAGTACTTC
CASSLSSGGPYEQYF
>13|.|.|TRBV29-1|TRBJ1-4
TGCAGCTTTTCGCAGGGGCGGGATGAAAAACTGTTTTTT
CSFSQGRDEKLFF
>16|.|.|TRBV2|TRBJ1-2
TGTGCCAGCAGTGAAAATACATTTATATCTAACTATGGCTACACCTTC
CASSENTFISNYGYTF
>16|.|.|TRBV15|TRBJ1-3
TGTGCCACCAGCAGACGCGGACAGCCCTCTGGAAACACCATATATTTT
CATSRRGQPSGNTIYF
>14|.|.|TRBV28|TRBJ1-5
TGTGCCAGCAGTTTTGATCAGGGGAATCAGCCCCAGCATTTT
CASSFDQGNQPQHF
>14|.|.|TRBV9|TRBJ1-6
TGTGCCAGCAGCGCCCAGCTGGAGAATTCACCCCTCCACTTT
CASSAQLENSPLHF
>15|.|.|TRBV7-2|TRBJ1-4
TGTGCCAGCAGCGCTCGGGGGTGGGCTAATGAAAAACTGTTTTTT
CASSARGWANEKLFF
>12|.|.|TRBV12-3/TRBV12-4|TRBJ2-7
TGTGCCAGCAGTGGACACCTCTACGAGCAGTACTTC
CASSGHLYEQYF
>17|.|TRBD1|TRBV19|TRBJ2-7
TGTGCCAGTAGCCCCTACCTCAGACAGGGGGTGACCTACGAGCAGTACTTC
CASSPYLRQGVTYEQYF
>15|.|.|TRBV5-1|TRBJ2-2
TGCGCCAGCAGCTTGGTCAATATGAACACCGGGGAGCTGTTTTTT
CASSLVNMNTGELFF
>13|.|.|TRBV7-9|TRBJ2-7
TGTGCCAGCAGCCGGGACCTCGGACGCGAGCAGTACTTC
CASSRDLGREQYF
>16|.|.|TRBV6-5|TRBJ2-7
TGTGCCAGCAGTTCTCCGGGACCCCAAACCCCCTACGAGCAGTACTTC
CASSSPGPQTPYEQYF
>15|.|.|TRBV6-4|TRBJ2-7
TGTGCCAGCCTCTTGGACAGCCTTACTTTCTACGAGCAGTACTTC
CASLLDSLTFYEQYF
>15|.|.|TRBV6-5|TRBJ2-1
TGTGCCAGCAGTTACGAGCGGACGGTAAACAATGAGCAGTTCTTC
CASSYERTVNNEQFF
>16|.|.|TRBV19|TRBJ1-1
TGTGCCAGTAGTATTCAAGCGGCAGCCATGAACACTGAAGCTTTCTTT
CASSIQAAAMNTEAFF
>14|.|TRBD2|TRBV15|TRBJ2-7
TGTGCCACCAGCATAAATCGGGGGGCCTACGAGCAGTACTTC
CATSINRGAYEQYF
>15|.|.|TRBV7-6|TRBJ1-6
TGTGCCAGCAGCTTAGACGGGCCCCGGCATTCACCCCTCCACTTT
CASSLDGPRHSPLHF
>13|.|.|TRBV9|TRBJ2-1
TGTGCCAGCAGCGTCCTCGCCTACAATGAGCAGTTCTTC
CASSVLAYNEQFF
>13|.|.|TRBV9|TRBJ2-5
TGTGCCAGCAGCCGGGCCGTACAAGAGACCCAGTACTTC
CASSRAVQETQYF
>15|.|.|TRBV11-2|TRBJ2-2
TGTGCCAGCAGCTTATCTCCGAAGAACACCGGGGAGCTGTTTTTT
CASSLSPKNTGELFF
>13|.|.|TRBV27|TRBJ2-1
TGTGCCAGCGCCTTAAGGAGGGGGGTTGAGCAGTTCTTC
CASALRRGVEQFF